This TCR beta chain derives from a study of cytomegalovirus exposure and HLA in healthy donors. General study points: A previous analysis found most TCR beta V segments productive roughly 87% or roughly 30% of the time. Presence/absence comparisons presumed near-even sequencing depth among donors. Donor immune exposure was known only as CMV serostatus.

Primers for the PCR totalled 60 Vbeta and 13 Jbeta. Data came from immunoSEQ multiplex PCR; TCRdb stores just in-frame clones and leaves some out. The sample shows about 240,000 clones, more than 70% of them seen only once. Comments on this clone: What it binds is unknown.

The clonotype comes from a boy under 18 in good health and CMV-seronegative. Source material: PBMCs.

The CDR3 loop reads CASSQHRGPTGELFF. CDR3 nucleotides: TGTGCCAGCAGTCAACACAGGGGGCCTACCGGGGAGCTGTTTTTT. The chain couples TRBV6-6 to TRBJ2-2; 9 nucleotides line up with TRBD1. Germline lookup yields CDR1 MNHNY and CDR2 SVGAGI (reference sequence). CDR3 length: 15 residues. V lost 5 bases to trimming and J lost 5 bases; unmatched junction nucleotides: 6.